The T cell receptor (beta chain) described here comes from a study of cytomegalovirus exposure and HLA in healthy donors (dated by TCRdb to between 2016 and 2019). In terms of the full investigation: According to an earlier analysis of several hundred of the donors, about 179 million T cells yielded roughly 110 million unique TCR beta sequences and approximately 300 Gb of sequence data. Several DR-DQ haplotypes were treated as single units for association and clustering because of strong linkage in the cohort. Among the roughly 390 genotyped donors, approximately 76% belonged to the genetic ancestry cluster associated with self-reported Caucasian donors. The number of typed donors differed by locus: about 620-640 for A, B, C, DRB1 and DQB1; 522 for DQA1; 606 for DPA1; and about 470 for DPB1. Among roughly 370 genotyped donors of the cohort, an average of approximately 250,000 unique TCR beta nucleotide sequences were sequenced per donor, roughly 20% of them non-productive. Both class I and class II loci were covered by HLA typing, at four-digit resolution. Along with the roughly 670-subject first cohort, a separate validation cohort of 120 different subjects was used. The later analysis used no new phenotypic data to find candidate immune exposures, relying instead on TCR beta sequences and their occurrence across donors. In a later analysis, previously published TCR beta repertoires from 666 donors were re-analyzed and high-resolution HLA genotyping was added so that TCR occurrence patterns could be studied. An early release that covered some 640 HLA-typed donors contained approximately 300 gigabases of sequencing data and 70 million to 100 million unique TCR sequences. Every repertoire in the discovery cohort had been generated on one and the same sequencing platform. The study was designed to test whether signatures of past pathogen exposure could be identified by cataloging public T cell receptors. Donor age, sex, ethnicity and CMV serostatus were compiled together with the repertoire data. High-throughput TCR immunosequencing, statistical association of individual TCRs with disease status, and machine learning were combined to predict cytomegalovirus infection status. The study used immunosequencing to profile the T cell repertoires of 670 or so subjects and linked those repertoires to cytomegalovirus serostatus. Genome-wide SNP genotypes for about 55% of the 666 donors were used in a later genetic analysis, which treated that subset as a discovery cohort. An earlier analysis of 450 to 750 of the donors used high-throughput TCR beta sequencing to judge whether each TCR beta V gene segment behaved as functional or pseudogenic. Summary of the overall study and its limitations: A further reported finding was that TCR beta sequences accurately predicted the HLA-A and HLA-B alleles for most subjects in the first cohort. Because some donors lacked HLA typing at each locus, the association tests relied only on the typed subset. Because counts were too low, about 15 rarely observed V segments, including chromosome 9 orphons, were left out of the earlier analysis of 587 of the donors. This cohort had only TCR beta chains sequenced, and the lack of alpha or paired-chain data limited which features could be detected. When HLA alleles, especially DR and DQ, strongly co-occurred, TCR associations were difficult to assign to individual alleles. In a later analysis, over 15,000 TCR beta sequences were associated with specific HLA alleles at a false discovery rate of 0.05. In a later analysis, HLA-associated TCR beta chains were found to be more clonally expanded and to have lower generation probabilities than equally common non-associated chains. A total of fewer than 200 TCR beta chains were listed by the study as associated with cytomegalovirus. In a later analysis, several top co-occurrence clusters were reported to appear linked to parvovirus B19, influenza, CMV and Epstein-Barr virus. While some public TCRs were present in many individuals, most TCR sequences turned up only very rarely across donors. In both the original and validation cohorts, the classifier was reported to diagnose cytomegalovirus status with high specificity and sensitivity. Sequencing depth was assumed to be roughly uniform across donors in the presence/absence analyses, though that assumption may not hold. In an earlier analysis of around 600 of the donors, most TCR beta V segments appeared in productive rearrangements about 90% or about 30% of the time, broadly matching IMGT annotations. Correlated functional status among segregating V segments might reflect linkage disequilibrium, but an unknown experimental factor could not be ruled out. Some IMGT-functional V segments, including TRBV6-2 and TRBV6-3, could not be distinguished by the 87-base-pair reads and were therefore excluded. According to a later analysis, most CMV-associated TCR beta chains appeared to be HLA-restricted, and the HLA associations seemed to be driven largely by CMV exposure. A later genetic analysis associated a missense DCLRE1C variant with V-gene and J-gene trimming of TCR beta chains, and an independent cohort replicated the association. According to the authors, the approach could potentially be generalized to other disease states and immunological phenotypes. A cluster of highly shared sequence variants was judged likely to represent a technical artifact of the sequencing pipeline. A few of the identified cytomegalovirus-associated TCR beta chains were confirmed in vitro to be specific for cytomegalovirus antigens. In a later genetic analysis, fewer N-insertions in productive TCRs were reported among donors in an Asian-associated ancestry cluster than the roughly 710-donor mean. In a later analysis, the rate of TCR association differed among HLA loci, with DRB1 alleles having the most associated TCRs and HLA-C alleles having the fewest. Immune exposure information for the cohort was limited to CMV serostatus.

Cut back by 8 bases and 6 bases, the V and J ends lie 10 bases apart. Reading the germline V gene gives CDR1 SGHAT and CDR2 FQNNGV. The CDR3, cysteine through phenylalanine, is 11 amino acids long. The read is trimmed to its CDR3 DNA, 33 bases read in frame from base 1. This clone has only one observation. Its antigen is not yet known. Per-base quality was not reported, and no clone a single base away is much larger than it. In total, 500 to 700 healthy bone marrow donors made up the cohort. At the time of sampling, every cohort member was nominally healthy, though immune exposures that went unrecorded were likely present. The donor tested CMV seropositive and was one of the 289 seropositive cohort members. Every donor gave a peripheral blood sample, and the peripheral blood mononuclear cells from that sample were used for TCR beta sequencing. The Qiagen DNeasy Blood Extraction Kit was used to extract genomic DNA from the blood cell samples.

Library preparation used the immunoSEQ multiplex PCR assay. A mixture of 60 forward primers for TCR Vbeta segments and 13 reverse primers for TCR Jbeta segments was used in the multiplex PCR. The CDR3 region of rearranged TCR beta genes was amplified from genomic DNA by a multiplex PCR assay. Amplified TCR beta libraries were sequenced as 87-base-pair reads on the Illumina HiSeq System. The source study handled its data this way. A later analysis tallied roughly 76 million unique TCR beta chains across the 650 to 750 repertoires, and approximately 12 million of those chains were shared by two or more donors. Raw reads were error-corrected and collapsed into unique sequences by a nearest-neighbor algorithm in which closely related sequences were merged to remove PCR and sequencing errors. CDR3 sequences were aligned to IMGT reference sequences to assign V, D and J gene segments. For a sequence to be retained, at least a six-nucleotide match to both a V gene segment and a J gene segment was required. Rearrangements were classified as productive when the CDR3 lacked stop codons and remained in frame with V and J, and all other rearrangements were classified as non-productive. Following IMGT convention, CDR3 was defined as the stretch from the second conserved V-encoded cysteine to the conserved J-encoded phenylalanine. Sequences without an unambiguous match to a single V gene segment were excluded from the earlier analysis of over 500 of the donors. In an earlier analysis of 587 of the donors, a V segment was called functional when productive rearrangements were above 56.7%, and segregating when the standard deviation between donors exceeded 5%. A statistical classification framework was developed to diagnose cytomegalovirus status using the catalog of TCR beta chain sequences. A later analysis assigned V and J genes by comparing TCR nucleotide sequences with IMGT/GENE-DB human TR gene sequences. A later analysis assigned CDR3 sequences and most-parsimonious VDJ recombination scenarios with the TCRdist pipeline. A later analysis defined each TCR beta chain by its CDR3 amino acid sequence plus V-gene family, and excluded reads lacking a unique V-gene family. In a later analysis, 500 to 700 highly shared, low-generation-probability nucleotide sequences were removed to address suspected cross-contamination and a sequencing artifact. In a later analysis, a clonal expansion index was calculated for each public chain from normalized within-repertoire ranks of inferred template counts. In a later analysis, generation probabilities were computed with a VDJ recombination model fitted to out-of-frame rearrangements, and the resulting probabilities were checked against IGoR. In a later analysis, hypergeometric tests were used to score TCR-TCR, TCR-HLA and TCR-CMV co-occurrence, with a repertoire-size bias correction applied to TCR pairs. A later analysis estimated false discovery rates by permuting HLA or CMV assignments 20 times. In a later analysis, co-occurring TCRs were grouped using DBSCAN, and TCRdist sequence similarity was added for clustering within HLA-allele-positive subsets. For co-occurrence clustering, repertoires with fewer than 30,000 or more than 120,000 public chains were excluded, along with about five repertoires with anomalous nucleotide sharing. The source is immuneACCESS, and TCRdb retained only in-frame sequences with V and J called. Part of the clones is not carried over; for the studies checked, unresolved V genes explain less than half of this, and the remainder is unexplained. Clone size and V and J calls were adopted from that table, with D and trimming inferred from the DNA. In this sample the table shows 200,000 to 250,000 clones, about two thirds of which occur a single time. The top ten clones comprise around 3% of the sample.

The sample consisted of PBMCs. This chain is built from TRBV11-2 and TRBJ1-1; the D gene is not confidently resolved. The receptor's source is a man aged 35-49 years in good health and CMV-seropositive. The CDR3 reads as follows: CASRGEAEAFF. The sequence in DNA is TGTGCCAGCCGGGGTGAGGCTGAAGCTTTCTTT.